This TCR beta chain was identified in a study of T cells after yellow fever vaccination. The 5'RACE template-switching step produced TCR cDNA and added a universal primer site and UMIs. TCRdb re-called the 5' RACE reads through MiXCR, storing one row per CDR3 protein. This table holds nearly 45,000 distinct CDR3 sequences, about 7% found once. Trimming pared 0 bases from V and 2 bases from J, leaving 14 bases between. Germline CDR1 reads LGHNA; CDR2 reads YNFKEQ. The CDR3 extends over 16 amino acids. General study results and limits: Contamination by abundant bulk-population clonotypes could be present in FACS-sorted repertoires.

The clonotype was recovered from a young man who received the YFV17D yellow fever vaccine. This chain joins TRBV4-2 and TRBJ2-7; D unresolved. The sample consisted of CD8+ T cells not binding an NS4B(214-222) dextramer, sorted from PBMCs, taken 45 days after the yellow fever booster vaccination. This CDR3 is CASSQEVAVRTYEQYF. CDR3 DNA sequence: TGTGCCAGCAGCCAAGAGGTGGCGGTCCGTACCTACGAGCAGTACTTC.